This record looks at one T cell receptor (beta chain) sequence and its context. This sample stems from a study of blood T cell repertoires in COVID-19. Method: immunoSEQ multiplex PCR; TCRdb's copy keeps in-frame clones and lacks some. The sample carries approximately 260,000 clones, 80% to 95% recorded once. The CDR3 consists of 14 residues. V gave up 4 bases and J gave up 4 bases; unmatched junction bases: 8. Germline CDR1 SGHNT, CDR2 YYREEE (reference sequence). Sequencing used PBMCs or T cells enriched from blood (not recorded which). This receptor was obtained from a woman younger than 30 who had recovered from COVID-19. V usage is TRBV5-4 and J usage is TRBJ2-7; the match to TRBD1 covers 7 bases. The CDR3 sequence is CASSMGQSPYEQYF. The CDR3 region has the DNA TGTGCCAGCAGCATGGGACAGTCCCCGTACGAGCAGTACTTC. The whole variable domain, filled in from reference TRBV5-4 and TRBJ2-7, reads ETGVTQSPTHLIKTRGQQVTLRCSSQSGHNTVSWYQQALGQGPQFIFQYYREEENGRGNFPPRFSGLQFPNYSSELNVNALELDDSALYLCASSMGQSPYEQYFGPGTRLTVT.